This TCR beta chain was identified in a study of T cell responses to AZD1222 COVID-19 vaccine. J was trimmed by 4 bases and V by 0 bases; bases with no gene match: 7. This CDR3 spans 17 amino acids. CDR1 is SGHDN and CDR2 is FVKESK in the germline V gene. General observations from the study: The donor cohort was predominantly white British with a female majority, and clonal diversity may have been underestimated. Nearly half of spike-specific TCRs reportedly target variant regions that are unmutated in the B.1.351 and B.1.1.7 variants. Spike-specific TCR breadth and depth grew following two AZD1222 doses.

Assay: immunoSEQ multiplex PCR; the TCRdb copy retains only in-frame clones and omits some. This sample yields more than 150,000 clones, of which approximately 92% are seen a single time; about 10% belongs to the top ten. Turning to this clone: The target antigen is unknown.

The clonotype originates from an adult in good health. The chain is built from TRBV14 and TRBJ2-2, with 8 bases fitting TRBD2. This sample comprised peripheral blood, obtained on day 0 of AZD1222 vaccination. DNA for the CDR3: TGTGCCAGCAGCCAAGAAGACCAGCGGGAGATCACCGGGGAGCTGTTTTTT. Translated, it gives CASSQEDQREITGELFF.